Below are 27 T cell receptor beta chains sequenced from a single sample in a study of control samples from healthy donors and cancer patients. TCRdb keeps only in-frame clones here, not all; method: immunoSEQ multiplex PCR. This repertoire shows around 90,000 clones, about 84% found once; its top ten account for approximately 2.1%. The sequenced material came from blood. The receptors stem from a woman aged 40 to 50 in good health.

The chain recombines TRBV5-6 with TRBJ1-2; 7 bases align to TRBD1. The length of the CDR3 is 15 residues. J was trimmed by 0 bases and V by 3 bases; bases with no gene match: 5. The germline V gene encodes CDR1 SGHDT and CDR2 YYEEEE. The DNA for the CDR3 is TGTGCCAGCAGCTCTTACAGGGGTGCTAACTATGGCTACACCTTC. Translation: CASSSYRGANYGYTF.

The genes are TRBV7-2 and TRBJ2-5; a possible D gene is TRBD1 (6 bases). The CDR3 has 13 residues. Germline V gives CDR1 SGHTA, CDR2 FQGNSA. V dropped 4 bases and J dropped 7 bases, with 13 bases sitting between them. CDR3 amino acids: CASSSWDKVTQYF. CDR3 bases: TGTGCCAGCAGCTCCTGGGACAAAGTGACCCAGTACTTC.

The gene calls are TRBV4-3 and TRBJ2-1; D unclear. V dropped 0 bases and J dropped 4 bases, with 10 bases sitting between them. Per germline, CDR1 LGHNA and CDR2 YSLEER. The CDR3 contains 15 residues. The CDR3 loop reads CASSQDYSPYNEQFF. In DNA, the CDR3 is TGCGCCAGCAGCCAAGATTATTCCCCATACAATGAGCAGTTCTTC.

In DNA form, the CDR3 reads TGCGCCAGCAGCCTGGGACAGCGAGAGGCCGGGGAGCTGTTTTTT. This translates into CASSLGQREAGELFF. The chain recombines TRBV4-1 with TRBJ2-2, with 7 bases lining up with TRBD1. Germline V gives CDR1 MGHRA, CDR2 YSYEKL. V gave up 4 bases and J gave up 6 bases; unmatched junction bases: 8. The CDR3 contains 15 residues.

With regard to this clone: At one boundary the junction diverges from the germline segment, which might be a read error. The chain is built from TRBV15 and TRBJ2-7; 9 bases fit TRBD1. Germline values: CDR1 LNHNV, CDR2 YYDKDF (reference sequence). The CDR3 length is 14 residues. This CDR3 reads CAASLGQGPYEQYF. The CDR3 region has the DNA TGTGCCGCCAGCCTGGGACAGGGCCCCTACGAGCAGTACTTC.

The chain has TRBV6-5 and TRBJ1-3; D remains unclear. The CDR3 contains 14 residues. The V end lost 4 bases, the J end lost 0 bases, and 7 bases lay between the germline ends. Germline V lookup: CDR1 MNHEY, CDR2 SVGAGI. DNA of the CDR3: TGTGCCAGCAGTTGGTCGAACTCTGGAAACACCATATATTTT. This gives the protein CASSWSNSGNTIYF.

The chain has TRBV12-3 or TRBV12-4 and TRBJ2-1; 8 bases fit TRBD1. The CDR3 covers 13 residues. Trimming removed 3 bases from V and 9 bases from J; junction bases left unmatched: 4. CDR3 in amino acids: CASSFSGGTEQFF. The CDR3 DNA reads as TGTGCCAGCAGTTTTTCAGGGGGCACTGAGCAGTTCTTC.

The CDR3 sequence is CASSRGTGNTIYF. CDR3 DNA: TGTGCCAGCAGCCGAGGCACTGGAAACACCATATATTTT. This chain joins TRBV3-1 (or the pseudogene TRBV3-2) and TRBJ1-3; no clear D gene. Germline-derived CDR1 and CDR2 are LGHDT and YNNKEL (reference sequence). V was clipped by 4 bases and J by 2 bases, with 6 bases between them. The CDR3 contains 13 residues.

This chain joins TRBV2 and TRBJ1-4, with a tentative D call TRBD1 (5 bases). V lost 3 bases and J lost 0, with 8 bases in between. The germline gives CDR1 SNHLY, CDR2 FYNNEI. The CDR3 has 15 residues. The CDR3 DNA is TGTGCCAGCAGTGACAGGGTAACAACTAATGAAAAACTGTTTTTT. Amino acids: CASSDRVTTNEKLFF.

The gene calls are TRBV6-1 and TRBJ2-7; D unresolved. Germline-derived CDR1 and CDR2 are MNHNS and SASEGT. V was trimmed by 3 bases and J by 4 bases, leaving 10 bases between them. The CDR3 has 13 residues. CDR3 nucleotide sequence: TGTGCCAGCAGTGAGCTCCATTCGTACGAGCAGTACTTC. This codes for CASSELHSYEQYF.

This chain's CDR3 is CASSSGTNVNEKLFF. CDR3 DNA: TGCGCCAGCAGCTCCGGGACCAATGTCAATGAAAAACTGTTTTTT. The V call is TRBV5-1, the J call TRBJ1-4; D is perhaps TRBD1 (5 bases). The CDR3 is 15 amino acids. The V end was cut by 3 bases, the J end by 5 bases, with 14 bases between. CDR1 is SGHRS and CDR2 is YFSETQ in the germline V gene.

Here the CDR3 DNA reads TGTGCCTGGAGTCCATACAGGGACACTGAAGCTTTCTTT. Translating it yields CAWSPYRDTEAFF. The chain recombines TRBV30 with TRBJ1-1; D is possibly TRBD1 (6 bases). The germline V gene encodes CDR1 GTSNPN and CDR2 SVGIG (reference sequence). Trimming left V 2 bases short and J 3 bases short, with 10 bases between. The CDR3 runs to 13 residues.

This rearrangement joins TRBV19 to TRBJ2-3; TRBD2 agrees at 7 bases. The CDR3 has 15 residues. Trimming removed 3 bases from V and 3 bases from J; junction bases left unmatched: 6. Per germline, CDR1 LNHDA and CDR2 SQIVND (reference sequence). The CDR3 is CASSILRGKTDTQYF. Written as DNA, the CDR3 is TGTGCCAGTAGTATTTTGCGGGGGAAGACAGATACGCAGTATTTT.

V gene TRBV7-3 combines with J gene TRBJ2-3, with 10 bases matching TRBD2. The germline gives CDR1 SGHTA, CDR2 FQGTGA. J lost 3 bases, V lost 1 base, and 4 bases had no gene match. The CDR3 is made up of 16 amino acids. The CDR3 region has the DNA TGTGCCAGCAGCTTAAATAGCGGGGGGACTACAGATACGCAGTATTTT. Its translation: CASSLNSGGTTDTQYF.

The chain joins TRBV7-2 to TRBJ2-2; 8 positions agree with TRBD1. The CDR3 totals 15 residues. V shed 7 bases and J 0 bases; nucleotides not matched to a gene: 4. Per germline, CDR1 SGHTA and CDR2 FQGNSA. CDR3 amino acids: CASTRQGPNTGELFF. CDR3 sequence (DNA): TGTGCCAGCACCAGACAGGGGCCGAACACCGGGGAGCTGTTTTTT.

The CDR3 sequence: CASSGLFGGANVLTF. In DNA form, the CDR3 reads TGCGCCAGCAGTGGCCTTTTCGGTGGGGCCAACGTCCTGACTTTC. The chain employs TRBV5-1 and TRBJ2-6; D is ambiguous. The germline V gene encodes CDR1 SGHRS and CDR2 YFSETQ. V dropped 5 bases and J dropped 3 bases, with 12 bases sitting between them. CDR3 length: 15 amino acids.

The rearrangement joins TRBV30 to TRBJ1-2; D is undetermined. Per germline, CDR1 GTSNPN and CDR2 SVGIG (reference sequence). The CDR3 runs to 13 residues. The V gene lost 3 bases and the J gene lost 1 base, with 9 bases spanning the gap. CDR3 nucleotide sequence: TGTGCCTGGAGCCGGACCGATAACTATGGCTACACCTTC. This codes for CAWSRTDNYGYTF.

Note on this clone: Other DNA sequences within the sample encode an identical CDR3. This chain connects TRBV7-2 to TRBJ2-7; a possible D gene is TRBD1 (6 bases). In germline, CDR1 is SGHTA, CDR2 FQGNSA. V lost 5 bases and J 0 bases, leaving 14 bases between the germline ends. There are 15 residues in the CDR3. As DNA, the CDR3 is TGTGCCAGCAGCCTCACAGGGTTTAGCTCCTACGAGCAGTACTTC. This gives the protein CASSLTGFSSYEQYF. Supplemented by reference TRBV7-2 and TRBJ2-7, the full variable domain reads GAGVSQSPSNKVTEKGKDVELRCDPISGHTALYWYRQSLGQGLEFLIYFQGNSAPDKSGLPSDRFSAERTGGSVSTLTIQRTQQEDSAVYLCASSLTGFSSYEQYFGPGTRLTVT.

This clone was observed a single time. The rearrangement uses TRBV10-1 and TRBJ1-2, with 7 bases that match TRBD1. Germline V gene lookup returns CDR1 WNHNN and CDR2 SYGVQD (reference sequence). Trimming at V came to 3 bases and at J to 6 bases, leaving 4 bases not matched to a gene. The CDR3 totals 13 residues. The CDR3 protein is CASSDRTGHGYTF. CDR3 coding DNA: TGCGCCAGCAGTGACCGGACAGGCCATGGCTACACCTTC.

The chain couples TRBV5-5 to TRBJ2-5; TRBD1 might be the D (8 bases). The CDR3 totals 15 residues. In germline, CDR1 is SGHKS, CDR2 YYEKEE (reference sequence). V was pared by 0 bases and J by 4 bases, with 13 bases between. CDR3 in DNA: TGTGCCAGCAGCTTGGTGTACAGGGGGGGAGAGACCCAGTACTTC. Its translation is CASSLVYRGGETQYF.

This chain connects TRBV24-1 to TRBJ1-2, with 7 nucleotides matching TRBD1. Per germline, CDR1 KGHDR and CDR2 SFDVKD. Losses at the gene ends were 3 bases for V and 1 base for J; bases not matched to a gene: 1. The CDR3 loop spans 14 amino acids. The CDR3 DNA reads TGTGCCACCAGTGATGGGGACAGTAACTATGGCTACACCTTC. Translating gives CATSDGDSNYGYTF.

The rearrangement joins TRBV7-2 to TRBJ1-4, with D perhaps TRBD1 (6 bases). The CDR3 length is 15 residues. Trimming took 5 bases from V and 6 from J, leaving 16 bases between them. Germline V gene data show CDR1 as SGHTA and CDR2 as FQGNSA. The CDR3 coding sequence is TGTGCCAGCAGCCGTACAGGGACCTTTTATGAAAAACTGTTTTTT. Translated: CASSRTGTFYEKLFF.

The chain combines TRBV6-6 with TRBJ2-7; 7 bases match TRBD2. CDR3 length equals 13 residues. Germline loops: CDR1 MNHNY, CDR2 SVGAGI (reference sequence). V was clipped by 6 bases and J by 6 bases; unmatched bases: 8. CDR3 DNA sequence: TGTGCCAGCAGGAAAAGCGGGGCGGGCGAGCAGTACTTC. Its translation is CASRKSGAGEQYF.

The CDR3 here is CAWTAGQGYGEQYF. Written as DNA, the CDR3 is TGTGCCTGGACGGCGGGACAGGGATATGGCGAGCAGTACTTC. This chain joins TRBV30 and TRBJ2-7, with 9 bases identical to TRBD1. CDR1 is GTSNPN, CDR2 SVGIG, per germline (reference sequence). The CDR3 covers 14 residues. The J segment lost 6 bases and the V segment lost 4 bases, leaving 10 bases of the junction unmatched.

The CDR3 DNA sequence: TGTGCCAGCAGCTCCGGACACATACCCTTCTCAGCTTTCTTT. Translating gives CASSSGHIPFSAFF. The gene calls are TRBV13 and TRBJ1-1, with D perhaps TRBD1 (5 bases). V lost 4 bases and J 10 bases, leaving 19 bases between the germline ends. The CDR3 consists of 14 residues. Germline V lookup: CDR1 PRHDT, CDR2 FYEKMQ (reference sequence). Using reference TRBV13 and TRBJ1-1 for the parts outside the CDR3, the full variable domain is AAGVIQSPRHLIKEKRETATLKCYPIPRHDTVYWYQQGPGQDPQFLISFYEKMQSDKGSIPDRFSAQQFSDYHSELNMSSLELGDSALYFCASSSGHIPFSAFFGQGTRLTVV.

This chain uses TRBV12-3 or TRBV12-4 with TRBJ2-7, with D unresolved. V was pared by 7 bases and J by 2 bases, with 12 bases between. The CDR3 loop spans 13 amino acids. DNA for the CDR3: TGTGCCAGCACTCCGATAGGAGCCTACGAGCAGTACTTC. This gives the protein CASTPIGAYEQYF.

Comment on this clone: Germline and junction disagree at one end, which may indicate a read error. The V and J genes are TRBV30 and TRBJ2-1; D perhaps matches TRBD2 (6 bases). Germline V gene sequence: CDR1 GTSNPN, CDR2 SVGIG (reference sequence). The CDR3 runs to 13 residues. This CDR3 reads CVWSSGGGNEQFF. The CDR3 DNA sequence: TGTGTCTGGAGTTCCGGGGGTGGTAATGAGCAGTTCTTC.